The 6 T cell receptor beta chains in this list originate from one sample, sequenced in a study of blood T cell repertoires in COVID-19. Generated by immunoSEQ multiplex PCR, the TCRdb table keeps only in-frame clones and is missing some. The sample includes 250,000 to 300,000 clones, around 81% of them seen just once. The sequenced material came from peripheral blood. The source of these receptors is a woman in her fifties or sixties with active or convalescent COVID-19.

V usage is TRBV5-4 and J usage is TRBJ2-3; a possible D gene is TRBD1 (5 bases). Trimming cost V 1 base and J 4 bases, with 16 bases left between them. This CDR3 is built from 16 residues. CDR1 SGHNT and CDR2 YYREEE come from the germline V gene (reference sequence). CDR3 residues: CASSLSQGQGSDTQYF. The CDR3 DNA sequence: TGTGCCAGCAGCTTGTCCCAGGGCCAAGGGTCAGATACGCAGTATTTT.

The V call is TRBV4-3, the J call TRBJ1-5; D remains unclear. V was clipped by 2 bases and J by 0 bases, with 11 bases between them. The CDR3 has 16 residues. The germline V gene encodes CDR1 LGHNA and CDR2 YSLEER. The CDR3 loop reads CASSQQAFYSNQPQHF. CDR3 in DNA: TGCGCCAGCAGCCAACAGGCTTTCTATAGCAATCAGCCCCAGCATTTT.

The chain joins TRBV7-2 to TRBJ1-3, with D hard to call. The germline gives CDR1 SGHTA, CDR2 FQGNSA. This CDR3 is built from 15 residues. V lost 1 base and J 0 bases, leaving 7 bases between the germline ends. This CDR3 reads CASSLDSGSGNTIYF. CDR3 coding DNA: TGTGCCAGCAGCTTAGACAGTGGCTCTGGAAACACCATATATTTT.

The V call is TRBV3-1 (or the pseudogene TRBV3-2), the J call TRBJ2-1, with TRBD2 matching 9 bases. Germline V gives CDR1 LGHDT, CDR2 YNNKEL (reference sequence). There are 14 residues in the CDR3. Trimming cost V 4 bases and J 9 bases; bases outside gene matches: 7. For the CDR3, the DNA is TGTGCCAGCAGCCCCGGCCCTAGCGGGGCTGAGCAGTTCTTC. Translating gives CASSPGPSGAEQFF.

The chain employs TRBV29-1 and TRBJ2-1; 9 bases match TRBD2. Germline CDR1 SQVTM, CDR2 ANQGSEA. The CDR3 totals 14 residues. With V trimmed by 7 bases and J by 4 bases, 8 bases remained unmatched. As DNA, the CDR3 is TGCAGCGCCAGCCGGCTAGCGGGATACAATGAGCAGTTCTTC. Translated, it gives CSASRLAGYNEQFF.

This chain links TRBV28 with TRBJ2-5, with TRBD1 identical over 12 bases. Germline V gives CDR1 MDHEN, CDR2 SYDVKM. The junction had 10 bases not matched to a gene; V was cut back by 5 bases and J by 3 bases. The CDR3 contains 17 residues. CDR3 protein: CASSRWDRGRPKETQYF. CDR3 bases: TGTGCCAGCAGTCGCTGGGACAGGGGGCGGCCAAAAGAGACCCAGTACTTC.